This TCR beta chain derives from a study of technical replicates of blood from a handful of donors. TCRdb's table, derived via immunoSEQ multiplex PCR, lists solely in-frame clones and lacks some. Among fewer than 15,000 clones listed, 70% to 80% were seen once. Between the trimmed V and J ends, which lost 6 bases and 3 bases, there was a span of 10 bases. The CDR3 is 13 amino acids. Per germline, CDR1 MNHEY and CDR2 SVGAGI. The rearrangement links TRBV6-5 to TRBJ2-3; D ambiguous. Sequenced material: PBMCs. The clonotype was recovered from a human donor in good health. The CDR3 nucleotides are TGTGCCAGCAGCCGTATCTTGACAGATACGCAGTATTTT. Protein product: CASSRILTDTQYF.